The 28 T cell receptor beta chains below all came from one sample that was sequenced in a study of T cells after yellow fever vaccination (dated by TCRdb to the late 2010s). What the treatment or condition label conveys for this sample: live attenuated yellow fever vaccine strain. The library relied on 5' RACE. Sequenced using an Illumina NovaSeq 6000. The public sequencing data were trimmed at Q25 with fastp and processed into clonotypes with MiXCR by TCRdb, which kept only in-frame beta chains. Rows matching on CDR3 protein sequence are summarized as one entry with the most common DNA and genes. A total of over 300,000 distinct CDR3 sequences appear in this sample, roughly 4% of them only once. Of the sample, around 24% falls within the top ten clones. Sequencing used PBMCs, obtained on the day of the yellow fever booster vaccination. These TCRs come from a young man who received the YFV17D yellow fever vaccine.

This clonotype appeared many times. The rearrangement joins TRBV20-1 to TRBJ2-7, with D uncertain. The germline CDR1 and CDR2 sequences are DFQATT and SNEGSKA (reference sequence). The CDR3 contains 13 residues. Trimming removed 6 bases from V and 3 bases from J, with 15 bases in between. The chain's CDR3 is CSAPATGGYEQYF. CDR3 DNA sequence: TGCAGTGCCCCCGCCACGGGTGGCTACGAGCAGTACTTC.

DNA of the CDR3: TGTGCCAGTAGTATGGCGACAGGGGTAACCGGGGAGCTGTTTTTT. Residues: CASSMATGVTGELFF. The chain combines TRBV19 with TRBJ2-2; 8 nucleotides align to TRBD1. The length of the CDR3 is 15 residues. Germline loops: CDR1 LNHDA, CDR2 SQIVND (reference sequence). Germline trimming cut 3 bases from V and 5 bases from J; bases unmatched to any gene: 5.

The rearrangement links TRBV30 to TRBJ1-5; the D is unclear. The CDR3 totals 13 residues. Germline CDR1 reads GTSNPN; CDR2 reads SVGIG (reference sequence). Trimming pared 2 bases from V and 1 base from J, leaving 6 bases between. CDR3 nucleotide sequence: TGTGCCTGGAGTAACCAGAGCAATCAGCCCCAGCATTTT. Translating it yields CAWSNQSNQPQHF.

Only a few counts were recorded for this clonotype. The chain recombines TRBV25-1 with TRBJ2-5; D gene ambiguous. The CDR3 covers 15 residues. Germline V gene sequence: CDR1 MGHDK, CDR2 SYGVNS. V shed 3 bases and J shed 5 bases, with 16 bases lying between them. The CDR3 protein is CASSDNPPIPETQYF. For the CDR3, the DNA is TGTGCCAGCAGTGATAACCCTCCGATTCCGGAGACCCAGTACTTC.

This clonotype appeared a few times. This chain uses TRBV7-9 with TRBJ2-7; 8 positions agree with TRBD1. Germline trimming cut 5 bases from V and 2 bases from J; bases unmatched to any gene: 11. The CDR3 extends over 16 amino acids. The germline V gene has CDR1 SEHNR and CDR2 FQNEAQ (reference sequence). The CDR3 nucleotides read TGTGCCAGCAGCCGACCGACAGGGGTGGTCCCCTACGAGCAGTACTTC. Translated: CASSRPTGVVPYEQYF. Drawing the rest from reference TRBV7-9 and TRBJ2-7, the complete variable domain is DTGVSQNPRHKITKRGQNVTFRCDPISEHNRLYWYRQTLGQGPEFLTYFQNEAQLEKSRLLSDRFSAERPKGSFSTLEIQRTEQGDSAMYLCASSRPTGVVPYEQYFGPGTRLTVT.

This clonotype was counted many times. This rearrangement joins TRBV7-8 to TRBJ2-3; D gene unclear. The CDR3 contains 15 residues. The V end was cut by 5 bases, the J end by 1 base, with 13 bases between. Germline CDR1 is SGHVS and CDR2 is FQNEAQ. DNA for the CDR3: TGTGCCAGCAGCCCTAGTCGGTTGGGCACAGATACGCAGTATTTT. Its protein product is CASSPSRLGTDTQYF.

This clonotype occurred many times. The V call is TRBV5-4, the J call TRBJ2-2; 10 bases are a match to TRBD2. CDR3 size: 17 residues. V was pared by 4 bases and J by 6 bases, with 12 bases of the junction left unmatched. The germline V gene has CDR1 SGHNT and CDR2 YYREEE (reference sequence). The CDR3 coding sequence is TGTGCCAGCAGCCCCGGAGGAGCGGGGGGGCGCGCCGGGGAGCTGTTTTTT. It yields the protein CASSPGGAGGRAGELFF.

The table lists this clonotype with many counts. The V gene is TRBV29-1, the J gene TRBJ1-2; D gene uncertain. Trimming took 7 bases from V and 0 from J, leaving 9 bases between them. The germline V gene has CDR1 SQVTM and CDR2 ANQGSEA. The CDR3 totals 12 residues. CDR3 in amino acids: CSARHSNYGYTF. The DNA of the CDR3 is TGCAGCGCGAGACACTCTAACTATGGCTACACCTTC.

This clonotype was seen repeatedly, ten times or more. The chain recombines TRBV20-1 with TRBJ2-2, with unresolved D. V shed 3 bases and J shed 6 bases, with 8 bases lying between them. The CDR3 has 12 amino acids. The germline V gene has CDR1 DFQATT and CDR2 SNEGSKA (reference sequence). This CDR3 reads CSASIYAGELFF. Here the CDR3 DNA reads TGCAGTGCTAGTATTTACGCCGGGGAGCTGTTTTTT.

This clonotype was observed many times. J is TRBJ1-1 and V is TRBV5-1; D ambiguous. The V and J ends lost 0 bases and 1 base respectively, with 10 bases between them. CDR3 length: 15 amino acids. The germline CDR1 and CDR2 sequences are SGHRS and YFSETQ. CDR3 amino acids: CASSLGGPANTEAFF. CDR3 DNA: TGCGCCAGCAGCTTGGGAGGGCCTGCGAACACTGAAGCTTTCTTT.

The DNA for the CDR3 is TGTGCCAGCAGCTTAGCTCGCGAGGGAGAGAATGGCTACACCTTC. The encoded protein is CASSLAREGENGYTF. The chain carries TRBV7-9 and TRBJ1-2; D gene unclear. CDR3 size: 15 residues. Germline CDR1 reads SEHNR; CDR2 reads FQNEAQ (reference sequence). Trimming cost V 0 bases and J 6 bases, with 14 bases left between them.

This clonotype has only a few counts. The chain carries TRBV5-1 and TRBJ2-5; TRBD2 is a possible D gene (6 bases). This CDR3 has 14 residues. CDR1 and CDR2 from the germline V gene are SGHRS and YFSETQ. Trimming shortened V by 7 bases and J by 2 bases, and 15 bases separated the two germline ends. The CDR3 bases are TGCGCCAGCGGGAAAGGGCGGGATCAAGAGACCCAGTACTTC. Residues: CASGKGRDQETQYF.

This clonotype has ten or more counts. The CDR3 loop is CASNRGTEAFF. The CDR3 nucleotides are TGTGCCAGCAACAGGGGTACTGAAGCTTTCTTT. J is TRBJ1-1 and V is TRBV6-2 or TRBV6-3; 7 bases map to TRBD1. CDR1 is MNHEY and CDR2 is SVGEGT in the germline V gene. V gave up 7 bases and J gave up 5 bases; unmatched junction bases: 1. The CDR3 extends over 11 amino acids.

This clonotype was counted many times. The chain combines TRBV6-2 or TRBV6-3 with TRBJ2-3; a weak D match, TRBD2 (5 bases). Germline V gene data show CDR1 as MNHEY and CDR2 as SVGEGT. Trimming left V 2 bases short and J 2 bases short, with 14 bases between. This CDR3 contains 16 residues. The chain's CDR3 is CASSYAGNAYTDTQYF. CDR3 bases: TGTGCCAGCAGTTACGCCGGGAATGCTTACACAGATACGCAGTATTTT.

This clonotype was recorded a few times. V usage is TRBV5-4 and J usage is TRBJ2-5; TRBD2 aligns across 10 bases. The CDR3 contains 15 residues. The germline V gene encodes CDR1 SGHNT and CDR2 YYREEE (reference sequence). V lost 2 bases to trimming and J lost 2 bases; unmatched junction nucleotides: 3. CDR3 in DNA: TGTGCCAGCAGCTTTCCTAGCGGGGGTCAAGAGACCCAGTACTTC. Translation gives CASSFPSGGQETQYF.

This clonotype has a handful of counts. The CDR3 here is CASSPYSYGGYGYTF. CDR3 coding DNA: TGTGCCAGCAGCCCCTATTCATACGGGGGATATGGCTACACCTTC. The gene calls are TRBV7-2 and TRBJ1-2; the D gene is possibly TRBD1 (5 bases). CDR3 length: 15 amino acids. V was cut by 5 bases and J by 5 bases, with 18 bases left in between. Germline values: CDR1 SGHTA, CDR2 FQGNSA.

J is TRBJ2-1 and V is TRBV7-8; weak D call: TRBD1 (6 bases). With 1 base removed from V and 7 bases from J, the gap between germline ends came to 14 bases. CDR1 is SGHVS, CDR2 FQNEAQ, per germline. The CDR3 has 15 residues. Written as DNA, the CDR3 is TGTGCCAGCAGCTTAGGGCAGGGGCTCTGGAATGAGCAGTTCTTC. This encodes CASSLGQGLWNEQFF.

This clonotype was counted many times. This chain links TRBV4-3 with TRBJ2-3; D is tentatively TRBD1 or TRBD2 (6 bases each). Between the trimmed V and J ends, which lost 0 bases and 5 bases, there was a span of 12 bases. Germline CDR1 and CDR2: LGHNA and YSLEER. This CDR3 is 15 amino acids long. CDR3 region: CASSQDRGPGDTQYF. The CDR3 DNA sequence: TGCGCCAGCAGCCAAGATCGGGGGCCGGGAGATACGCAGTATTTT.

Ten or more counts support this clonotype. The genes are TRBV29-1 and TRBJ2-7; TRBD1 matches 12 bases. The CDR3 runs 13 residues. Per the germline V gene, CDR1 is SQVTM and CDR2 is ANQGSEA. Trimming cost V 7 bases and J 5 bases; bases outside gene matches: 6. CDR3 sequence: CSAGTGGLNEQYF. For the CDR3, the DNA is TGCAGCGCCGGGACAGGGGGCCTTAACGAGCAGTACTTC.

The J gene is TRBJ2-7, the V gene TRBV7-2; D is unresolved. CDR1 is SGHTA, CDR2 FQGNSA, per germline. The ends were cut back, 3 bases at V and 3 bases at J, with 9 bases in the middle. The CDR3 runs 13 residues. The chain's CDR3 is CASSFGSVYEQYF. As DNA, the CDR3 is TGTGCCAGCAGCTTCGGCTCTGTCTACGAGCAGTACTTC.

This chain uses TRBV4-3 with TRBJ2-5, with a tentative D call TRBD2 (5 bases). The CDR3 extends over 13 amino acids. V lost 3 bases, J lost 4 bases, and 9 bases lay in between. Looked up from germline, CDR1 is LGHNA and CDR2 is YSLEER. The CDR3 loop reads CASSQKAGETQYF. The CDR3 DNA reads TGCGCCAGCAGCCAGAAGGCGGGAGAGACCCAGTACTTC.

This clonotype was counted a few times. The chain is built from TRBV7-3 and TRBJ2-3; no clear D gene. The CDR3 length is 15 residues. Germline lookup yields CDR1 SGHTA and CDR2 FQGTGA. The germline V and J ends were trimmed by 5 bases and 1 base, with 13 bases remaining between them. The CDR3 sequence is CASSPVGTGTDTQYF. The DNA for the CDR3 is TGTGCCAGCAGCCCCGTGGGCACCGGCACAGATACGCAGTATTTT.

This clonotype was observed many times. The V gene is TRBV5-4, the J gene TRBJ2-3, with a weak D call TRBD1 (6 bases). V gave up 4 bases and J gave up 3 bases, with 18 bases separating them. Germline lookup yields CDR1 SGHNT and CDR2 YYREEE (reference sequence). The CDR3 is 16 amino acids. CDR3 region: CASSLVGTTATDTQYF. The CDR3, as DNA: TGTGCCAGCAGCCTGGTGGGGACAACCGCTACAGATACGCAGTATTTT. Together with reference TRBV5-4 and TRBJ2-3, the CDR3 gives the full variable domain: ETGVTQSPTHLIKTRGQQVTLRCSSQSGHNTVSWYQQALGQGPQFIFQYYREEENGRGNFPPRFSGLQFPNYSSELNVNALELDDSALYLCASSLVGTTATDTQYFGPGTRLTVL.

This clonotype was recorded many times. V usage is TRBV4-2 and J usage is TRBJ2-7; perhaps D is TRBD1 or TRBD2 (5 bases each). This CDR3 is built from 15 residues. V lost 3 bases, J lost 4 bases, and 16 bases lay in between. Germline CDR1 and CDR2: LGHNA and YNFKEQ. DNA of the CDR3: TGTGCCAGCAGCCACGATCGGGACCGCCGGTACGAGCAGTACTTC. Its protein product is CASSHDRDRRYEQYF.

This clonotype was counted a few times. This CDR3 is CASRPPGLPNTGELFF. CDR3 DNA: TGTGCCAGCAGGCCACCGGGACTACCGAACACCGGGGAGCTGTTTTTT. This rearrangement joins TRBV28 to TRBJ2-2; 7 nucleotides line up with TRBD2. In germline, CDR1 is MDHEN, CDR2 SYDVKM. V dropped 6 bases and J dropped 0; count of bases not matched to a gene: 7. The CDR3 loop spans 16 amino acids.

This clonotype was picked up a small number of times. This chain uses TRBV6-2 or TRBV6-3 with TRBJ1-6, with a weak D call TRBD1 (6 bases). CDR1 and CDR2 (germline): MNHEY, SVGEGT. CDR3 size: 20 residues. Trimming left V 0 bases short and J 5 bases short, with 23 bases between. The CDR3 nucleotides are TGTGCCAGCAGTTACTCGATATCGGCGGGGGCCTGGCTTAATAATTCACCCCTCCACTTT. Translated, it gives CASSYSISAGAWLNNSPLHF.

This clonotype was detected ten times or more. The chain employs TRBV19 and TRBJ1-1; no firm D call. Germline V CDR1 and CDR2: LNHDA, SQIVND (reference sequence). This CDR3 has 15 amino acids. Trimming removed 0 bases from V and 4 bases from J, with 12 bases in between. CDR3 sequence (DNA): TGTGCCAGTAGTATAGATCGCGGTCGCGTCACTGAAGCTTTCTTT. Encoded protein: CASSIDRGRVTEAFF.

This clonotype was seen more than once but under ten times. The chain links TRBV20-1 to TRBJ1-3; 9 bases fit TRBD1. The CDR3 is made up of 15 amino acids. The V segment lost 0 bases and the J segment 4 bases; nucleotides outside the gene matches: 4. Per germline, CDR1 DFQATT and CDR2 SNEGSKA (reference sequence). Here the CDR3 DNA reads TGCAGTGCTAGAGATTTGGACAGGGGAGGAAACACCATATATTTT. It specifies CSARDLDRGGNTIYF.